The clone carrying this T cell receptor (beta chain) showed up just a few times. No antigen is known for it. Selection for sequencing was limited to patients who had shown CD8+CD57+ cell expansion by flow cytometry. Each patient gave a blood sample that was collected before any therapy had been received. This record belongs to a study of CD8+CD57+ T cells in acquired aplastic anemia. Across the study: Recorded DNA amounts for sorted CD4+ and CD8+ cells had an average of approximately 3 ug.

Study results and limitations: Twenty-nine shared CD8+ CDR3s appeared highly expressed within patients' immunodominant clones. CD8+ Simpson's diversity showed no significant patient-control difference.

Genomic DNA constituted the template upon which TCR beta VDJ and CDR3 profiling was performed. TCRdb passed the reads through MiXCR, listing each CDR3 protein once. The repertoire holds 310,000 or so distinct CDR3 sequences, with 45% to 65% as singletons. The sequenced material came from sorted CD4+, CD8+, or CD8+CD57+ T cells (not recorded which) from PBMCs. This TCR came from a human donor with aplastic anemia.

The CDR3 is CSADRVAYEQYF. The CDR3 DNA reads as TGCAGTGCAGACAGAGTCGCCTACGAGCAGTACTTC. This chain joins TRBV20-1 and TRBJ2-7; weak D call: TRBD1 (5 bases). The CDR3 sequence is 12 residues long. From germline, CDR1 is DFQATT and CDR2 SNEGSKA (reference sequence). The V and J ends lost 6 bases and 2 bases respectively, with 11 bases between them.